This T cell receptor beta chain was observed in a study of long-term antiretroviral therapy in people with HIV. Running of the v3.0 immunoSEQ assay took place at survey level. Clones were sequenced by immunoSEQ multiplex PCR, and TCRdb holds only the in-frame ones, with some missing. This table holds under 15,000 clones, more than 70% found once. Germline CDR1 GTSNPN, CDR2 SVGIG (reference sequence). The CDR3 is 14 residues long. With V trimmed by 5 bases and J by 7 bases, 13 bases remained unmatched. The sequence was collected from a woman in her thirties or forties with HIV. Sequencing was performed on unsorted PBMCs, taken 0.5 years before starting antiretroviral therapy. The chain carries TRBV30 and TRBJ1-1, with 7 positions matching TRBD1. For the CDR3, the DNA is TGTGCCTGGGATAATTCCGGGACAGTGGATGAAGCTTTCTTT. The encoded protein is CAWDNSGTVDEAFF.